Each of the 18 T cell receptor beta chains below was sequenced from the same sample in a study of T cells in Graves' hyperthyroidism and ophthalmopathy. TCR beta CDR3 sequences were amplified from RNA transcripts. An initial round of RT-PCR targeting the TCR CDR3 relied on the HTBI primer set. TCRdb fed the multiplex PCR reads into MiXCR, producing one record per CDR3 protein. The sample includes over 500,000 distinct CDR3 sequences, over 45% of them seen just once. The sample consisted of peripheral blood or thyroid tissue (not recorded which). Receptors were obtained from an adult woman with Graves' disease, either hyperthyroidism or ophthalmopathy (not recorded which).

This clonotype was seen repeatedly, ten times or more. The J gene is TRBJ2-7, the V gene TRBV19; TRBD2 agrees at 10 bases. Per the germline V gene, CDR1 is LNHDA and CDR2 is SQIVND (reference sequence). The CDR3 runs to 16 residues. V shed 5 bases, J shed 7 bases, and the junction held 14 bases outside the gene matches. In DNA, the CDR3 is TGTGCCAGTAGTCCGACCGAGGGACTAGCGACGAGGGAGCAGTACTTC. Translating gives CASSPTEGLATREQYF.

The V call is TRBV15, the J call TRBJ1-5; unclear D gene. The CDR3 runs to 16 residues. CDR1 and CDR2 (germline): LNHNV, YYDKDF (reference sequence). Trimming stripped 4 bases from V and 1 base from J, with 14 bases between. The CDR3 reads CATSTGYYGSNQPQHF. In DNA, the CDR3 is TGTGCCACCAGCACGGGGTACTATGGCAGCAATCAGCCCCAGCATTTT.

In this sample, this clonotype turned up many times. This rearrangement joins TRBV7-2 to TRBJ1-5, with D tentatively TRBD1 (5 bases). This CDR3 contains 17 residues. V was trimmed by 5 bases and J by 0 bases, leaving 17 bases between them. Germline assignment: CDR1 SGHTA and CDR2 FQGNSA. The CDR3 DNA follows: TGTGCCAGCAGCACCGCCGGTGGGACGCTTAGCAATCAGCCCCAGCATTTT. It encodes CASSTAGGTLSNQPQHF.

V usage is TRBV5-6 and J usage is TRBJ2-7; TRBD1 or TRBD2 may be the D gene (5 bases each). Per the germline V gene, CDR1 is SGHDT and CDR2 is YYEEEE. The V end lost 5 bases, the J end lost 0 bases, and 12 bases lay between the germline ends. The CDR3 is made up of 14 amino acids. The CDR3 loop is CASSEAGSSYEQYF. The CDR3 DNA reads TGTGCCAGCAGTGAAGCAGGGAGCTCCTACGAGCAGTACTTC. The whole variable domain, filled in from reference TRBV5-6 and TRBJ2-7, reads DAGVTQSPTHLIKTRGQQVTLRCSPKSGHDTVSWYQQALGQGPQFIFQYYEEEERQRGNFPDRFSGHQFPNYSSELNVNALLLGDSALYLCASSEAGSSYEQYFGPGTRLTVT.

The chain is built from TRBV19 and TRBJ2-7; D remains ambiguous. V lost 5 bases, J lost 0 bases, and 17 bases lay in between. The CDR3 contains 16 residues. Germline V gene lookup returns CDR1 LNHDA and CDR2 SQIVND (reference sequence). CDR3 residues: CASSGLGRTYSYEQYF. The CDR3 coding sequence is TGTGCCAGTAGTGGATTAGGCAGGACCTACTCCTACGAGCAGTACTTC.

The chain employs TRBV7-2 and TRBJ1-2; tentatively, D is TRBD1 (5 bases). The CDR3 spans 10 residues. V was shortened by 6 bases and J by 12 bases, with 11 bases between the two germline ends. Germline V gene sequence: CDR1 SGHTA, CDR2 FQGNSA. CDR3 amino acids: CASSGTVNTF. CDR3 in DNA: TGTGCCAGCAGTGGGACCGTGAACACCTTC. The entire variable domain, with the rest obtained from reference TRBV7-2 and TRBJ1-2, is as follows: GAGVSQSPSNKVTEKGKDVELRCDPISGHTALYWYRQSLGQGLEFLIYFQGNSAPDKSGLPSDRFSAERTGGSVSTLTIQRTQQEDSAVYLCASSGTVNTFGSGTRLTVV.

This clonotype has just a few counts. The V call is TRBV28, the J call TRBJ1-1; D remains unclear. In germline, CDR1 is MDHEN, CDR2 SYDVKM. V shed 6 bases and J shed 4 bases, with 12 bases lying between them. There are 13 residues in the CDR3. CDR3 sequence reads: CASSILGRTEAFF. The CDR3 nucleotides are TGTGCCAGCAGCATCCTAGGTCGCACTGAAGCTTTCTTT.

This clonotype was seen once. The CDR3 DNA is TGTGCCAGCGGAATGGGGGGGACAACATACGAGCAGTACTTC. Residues: CASGMGGTTYEQYF. The gene calls are TRBV7-2 and TRBJ2-7; TRBD2 might be the D (7 bases). Germline V gives CDR1 SGHTA, CDR2 FQGNSA. This CDR3 is built from 14 residues. V was trimmed by 8 bases and J by 4 bases, leaving 18 bases between them.

A remark on this clonotype: Given the absence of the conserved phenylalanine or tryptophan at the CDR3 end, a read error is likely. J is TRBJ2-5 and V is TRBV5-5; D gene unclear. Looked up from germline, CDR1 is SGHKS and CDR2 is YYEKEE (reference sequence). The V end lost 2 bases, the J end lost 3 bases, and 8 bases lay between the germline ends. This CDR3 contains 13 residues. CDR3: CASSLYGEETQYV. CDR3 bases: TGTGCCAGCAGCTTATACGGAGAAGAGACCCAGTACGTC.

This clonotype was found many times. V is TRBV4-3 and J is TRBJ2-5; TRBD2 aligns across 10 bases. CDR3 size: 15 residues. V gave up 3 bases and J gave up 1 base; unmatched junction bases: 2. Looked up from germline, CDR1 is LGHNA and CDR2 is YSLEER. CDR3 region: CASSHRTSGQETQYF. The CDR3 DNA reads TGCGCCAGCAGCCATCGGACTAGCGGCCAAGAGACCCAGTACTTC.

This sequence joins TRBV7-2 and TRBJ2-5, with TRBD2 matching over 11 bases. Unmatched junction bases numbered 16, after V lost 0 bases and J lost 1 base. CDR1 is SGHTA, CDR2 FQGNSA, per germline. CDR3 size: 21 residues. The CDR3 DNA reads as TGTGCCAGCAGCTTAGCGATTGGTAGCGGGAGGGTTGGTTGGGCCCAAGAGACCCAGTACTTC. Its translation: CASSLAIGSGRVGWAQETQYF.

The chain links TRBV7-2 to TRBJ2-5; weak D call: TRBD1 (5 bases). Germline lookup yields CDR1 SGHTA and CDR2 FQGNSA. The CDR3 is made up of 14 amino acids. V lost 6 bases, J lost 5 bases, and 16 bases lay in between. The CDR3 region has the DNA TGTGCCAGCAGTTCGCAGGGTCTCCGGGAGACCCAGTACTTC. It specifies CASSSQGLRETQYF.

The V gene is TRBV20-1, the J gene TRBJ1-5; 9 nucleotides agree with TRBD1. The V gene end was trimmed by 4 bases and the J gene end by 3 bases; junction bases not matched to a gene: 13. This CDR3 is 17 amino acids long. Germline V CDR1 and CDR2: DFQATT, SNEGSKA (reference sequence). CDR3: CSATKDTGQGFNQPQHF. The CDR3, as DNA: TGCAGTGCTACGAAAGACACAGGACAGGGGTTCAATCAGCCCCAGCATTTT.

V usage is TRBV7-8 and J usage is TRBJ1-2; no firm D call. CDR3 length: 11 residues. Trimming pared 11 bases from V and 13 bases from J, leaving 20 bases between. Germline V gives CDR1 SGHVS, CDR2 FQNEAQ. This CDR3 reads CAWSDRVRCTF. The CDR3 coding sequence is TGTGCCTGGTCGGACCGGGTTCGCTGCACCTTC.

This chain joins TRBV5-4 and TRBJ2-7, with 14 bases matching TRBD2. The CDR3 is made up of 14 amino acids. Germline V gene data show CDR1 as SGHNT and CDR2 as YYREEE (reference sequence). J gave up 7 bases and V 2 bases, and 2 bases lay outside the gene matches. In DNA form, the CDR3 reads TGTGCCAGCAGCTTAAGGACTAGCGGGAGGGAGCAGTACTTC. It encodes CASSLRTSGREQYF. Together with reference TRBV5-4 and TRBJ2-7, the CDR3 gives the full variable domain: ETGVTQSPTHLIKTRGQQVTLRCSSQSGHNTVSWYQQALGQGPQFIFQYYREEENGRGNFPPRFSGLQFPNYSSELNVNALELDDSALYLCASSLRTSGREQYFGPGTRLTVT.

The rearrangement joins TRBV20-1 to TRBJ2-7, with 7 bases identical to TRBD1. The ends lost 1 base at V and 2 bases at J; junction bases unmatched: 5. Per germline, CDR1 DFQATT and CDR2 SNEGSKA (reference sequence). There are 14 residues in the CDR3. The DNA for the CDR3 is TGCAGTGCTAGAGTTGGGGGACAGCCCTACGAGCAGTACTTC. Protein sequence: CSARVGGQPYEQYF.

This clonotype was detected only a few times. The chain carries TRBV3-1 and TRBJ1-1, with D unclear. Germline CDR1 reads LGHDT; CDR2 reads YNNKEL (reference sequence). The V end was cut by 3 bases, the J end by 4 bases, with 15 bases between. This CDR3 spans 15 amino acids. The CDR3 spells CASSHAQKFGTEAFF. The CDR3 coding sequence is TGTGCCAGCAGCCATGCACAGAAGTTTGGCACTGAAGCTTTCTTT.

This clonotype was recorded at least ten times. This chain uses TRBV29-1 with TRBJ2-7; D not resolved. CDR1 and CDR2 (germline): SQVTM, ANQGSEA. V lost 4 bases, J lost 0 bases, and 7 bases lay in between. The CDR3 totals 12 residues. The CDR3 loop is CSVVKSSYEQYF. The CDR3 coding sequence is TGCAGCGTTGTTAAATCCTCCTACGAGCAGTACTTC.